This T cell receptor (beta chain) was sequenced in a study of control samples from healthy donors and cancer patients (dated by TCRdb to 2019 to 2021). Libraries were constructed by the immunoSEQ multiplex PCR assay. TCRdb carries this immuneACCESS record with in-frame sequences only. Its versions omit some clonotypes, under half of them owing to an unresolved V gene in the studies checked, with the rest unexplained. This sample gives about 2,000 clones in total; roughly 80% of them show up just once. 11% of the sample is held by the ten biggest clonotypes. Concerning this clone: No antigen is known for it. No much larger clone exists at a distance of one base, and base qualities are not known.

V is clipped by 3 bases and J by 5 bases, and the sequence between their germline boundaries is 16 bases long. Its CDR3 holds 16 amino acids, cysteine through phenylalanine. The retained sequence is limited to the CDR3, 48 bases, with the frame set at the first base. CDR1 SGHVS and CDR2 FNYEAQ were looked up in the germline V gene. Rearrangement joined TRBV7-6 to TRBJ2-2, with a weak D call of TRBD2 (6 bases match). Sequenced material: formalin-fixed, paraffin-embedded tissue. The TCR comes from a female donor with lung cancer. The CDR3 protein is CASSFPLAGRTGELFF. The nucleotides are TGTGCCAGCAGCTTTCCCTTGGCGGGACGGACCGGGGAGCTGTTTTTT.